Following are 13 T cell receptor beta chains from one sample sequenced in a study of chemoradiotherapy in HPV16-positive cancers. Profiled with immunoSEQ multiplex PCR; TCRdb holds only in-frame clones, not every one. The sample records roughly 32,000 clones, about 88% being singletons. The input for sequencing was blood, taken from a patient who underwent chemoradiotherapy. Every receptor here comes from a human donor with HPV-associated anogenital cancer.

J is TRBJ2-1 and V is TRBV5-4; D perhaps matches TRBD2 (6 bases). Trimming pared 3 bases from V and 0 bases from J, leaving 13 bases between. This CDR3 has 16 residues. CDR1 and CDR2 (germline): SGHNT, YYREEE (reference sequence). The CDR3 protein is CASSSLSGSSYNEQFF. The DNA for the CDR3 is TGTGCCAGCAGCTCACTTAGCGGTAGCTCCTACAATGAGCAGTTCTTC.

The CDR3 loop reads CASSPRSSYEQYF. CDR3 nucleotide sequence: TGTGCCAGCAGCCCCAGAAGCTCCTACGAGCAGTACTTC. V gene TRBV7-2 combines with J gene TRBJ2-7; no definite D call. The CDR3 sequence is 13 residues long. Germline V gene sequence: CDR1 SGHTA, CDR2 FQGNSA. V was cut by 5 bases and J by 0 bases, with 8 bases left in between. The full variable domain, rest sourced from reference TRBV7-2 and TRBJ2-7, is GAGVSQSPSNKVTEKGKDVELRCDPISGHTALYWYRQSLGQGLEFLIYFQGNSAPDKSGLPSDRFSAERTGGSVSTLTIQRTQQEDSAVYLCASSPRSSYEQYFGPGTRLTVT.

This sequence joins TRBV6-5 and TRBJ2-7; D gene unclear. Germline V CDR1 and CDR2: MNHEY, SVGAGI. This CDR3 spans 13 amino acids. V lost 2 bases and J 7 bases, leaving 12 bases between the germline ends. Here the CDR3 reads CASSYPASGEQYF. The CDR3 region has the DNA TGTGCCAGCAGTTACCCTGCTTCCGGGGAGCAGTACTTC.

V is TRBV29-1 and J is TRBJ1-5; D unclear. The ends were cut back, 6 bases at V and 0 bases at J, with 12 bases in the middle. Germline V gives CDR1 SQVTM, CDR2 ANQGSEA. This CDR3 contains 14 residues. In DNA form, the CDR3 reads TGCAGCGTCAGAGGACCGAATAGCAATCAGCCCCAGCATTTT. It encodes CSVRGPNSNQPQHF.

The chain uses TRBV19 and TRBJ1-2; TRBD1 agrees at 9 bases. The CDR3 consists of 14 residues. J gave up 2 bases and V 4 bases, and 2 bases lay outside the gene matches. From germline, CDR1 is LNHDA and CDR2 SQIVND (reference sequence). CDR3 DNA: TGTGCCAGTAGTACCGGGACAGGGAACTATGGCTACACCTTC. Translating it yields CASSTGTGNYGYTF.

The chain combines TRBV7-6 with TRBJ2-3, with 7 bases fitting TRBD2. This CDR3 has 17 residues. Looked up from germline, CDR1 is SGHVS and CDR2 is FNYEAQ. V shed 0 bases, J shed 0 bases, and the junction held 6 bases outside the gene matches. The CDR3 is CASSLAREAASTDTQYF. CDR3 bases: TGTGCCAGCAGCTTAGCACGGGAGGCCGCTAGCACAGATACGCAGTATTTT.

The chain couples TRBV7-6 to TRBJ2-7; weak D call: TRBD2 (5 bases). V dropped 0 bases and J dropped 2 bases, with 20 bases sitting between them. Germline assignment: CDR1 SGHVS and CDR2 FNYEAQ. CDR3 length: 18 amino acids. The CDR3 loop reads CASSLAGRAGNGAYEQYF. The CDR3 DNA is TGTGCCAGCAGCTTAGCAGGCCGTGCGGGTAATGGGGCCTACGAGCAGTACTTC.

The chain recombines TRBV4-3 with TRBJ1-5; unclear D gene. The CDR3 is 15 residues long. Deletions cut 0 bases from V and 4 bases from J, with 10 bases between. Germline V lookup: CDR1 LGHNA, CDR2 YSLEER. CDR3 sequence (DNA): TGCGCCAGCAGCCAAGATGCCCGGACTAATCAGCCCCAGCATTTT. Its protein is CASSQDARTNQPQHF.

This clone came up once. CDR3 nucleotides: TGTGCCAGCTCACCGGGCATCAATCAGCCCCAGCATTTT. This sequence encodes CASSPGINQPQHF. V and J are TRBV18 and TRBJ1-5; unclear D gene. There are 13 residues in the CDR3. Germline assignment: CDR1 KGHSH and CDR2 LQKENI. Trimming removed 3 bases from V and 3 bases from J, with 6 bases in between.

The rearrangement links TRBV5-1 to TRBJ1-1, with D possibly matching TRBD1 (5 bases). CDR3 length: 15 amino acids. The V gene's germline CDR1 is SGHRS and CDR2 YFSETQ. Trimming removed 4 bases at V and 0 bases at J, with 13 bases between. CDR3 in DNA: TGCGCCAGCAGCCCTGAGGGGTACGTGAACACTGAAGCTTTCTTT. As protein: CASSPEGYVNTEAFF.

The J gene is TRBJ2-2, the V gene TRBV7-3, with no clear D. Germline V gives CDR1 SGHTA, CDR2 FQGTGA. With 6 bases removed from V and 3 bases from J, the gap between germline ends came to 17 bases. The CDR3 runs to 16 residues. This chain's CDR3 is CASSLGPEQDTGELFF. CDR3 sequence (DNA): TGTGCCAGCAGTTTGGGTCCCGAACAAGACACCGGGGAGCTGTTTTTT. Variable domain in full (rest from reference TRBV7-3 and TRBJ2-2): GAGVSQTPSNKVTEKGKYVELRCDPISGHTALYWYRQSLGQGPEFLIYFQGTGAADDSGLPNDRFFAVRPEGSVSTLKIQRTERGDSAVYLCASSLGPEQDTGELFFGEGSRLTVL.

The chain recombines TRBV18 with TRBJ1-2; TRBD1 is a possible D gene (5 bases). V was trimmed by 3 bases and J by 3 bases, leaving 14 bases between them. Germline V CDR1 and CDR2: KGHSH, LQKENI. The CDR3 contains 15 residues. DNA for the CDR3: TGTGCCAGCTCACCCGAGGGGATCGTTCACTATGGCTACACCTTC. Residues: CASSPEGIVHYGYTF.

Concerning this clone itself: One end of the junction does not line up with germline, which may come from a read error. The rearrangement links TRBV30 to TRBJ2-7; D uncertain. Germline V gives CDR1 GTSNPN, CDR2 SVGIG (reference sequence). The CDR3 runs 11 residues. The CDR3 reads CAWSVLEGWGF. The CDR3 DNA follows: TGTGCCTGGAGTGTACTTGAAGGGTGGGGCTTC.